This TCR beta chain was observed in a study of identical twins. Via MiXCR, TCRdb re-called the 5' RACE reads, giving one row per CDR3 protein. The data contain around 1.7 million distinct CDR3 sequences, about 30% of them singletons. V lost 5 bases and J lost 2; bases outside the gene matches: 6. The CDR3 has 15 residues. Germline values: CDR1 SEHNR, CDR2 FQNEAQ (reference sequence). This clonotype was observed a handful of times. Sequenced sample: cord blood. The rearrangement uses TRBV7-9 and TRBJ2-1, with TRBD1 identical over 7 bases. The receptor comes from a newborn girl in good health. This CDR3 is CASSNDRAPYNEQFF. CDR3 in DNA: TGTGCCAGCAGCAACGACAGGGCCCCCTACAATGAGCAGTTCTTC.